The 3 T cell receptor beta chains in this list originate from one sample, sequenced in a study of tumor-infiltrating lymphocytes in primary liver carcinoma. From unsorted bulk tissue weighing about 17-30 mg, DNA and RNA were co-extracted. Total RNA amounting to around 450 ng was the source from which TCR beta cDNA was made with a constant-region primer. Each TCR beta library was derived from three nested multiplex PCR rounds that employed slightly modified ARM-PCR. Two initial PCR rounds of around 9 cycles each paired TRBV1-TRBV30 forward primers with a C-beta reverse primer. TCRdb re-called the multiplex PCR reads through MiXCR, storing one row per CDR3 protein. The sample consists of tens of thousands of distinct CDR3 sequences, roughly 80% of them appearing once. Sequenced sample: tumor-adjacent normal liver tissue. The receptors were sampled from a young woman with primary liver carcinoma and hepatitis B virus infection.

A word on this clonotype: Lacking the conserved final phenylalanine or tryptophan, this CDR3 likely reflects a read error. This rearrangement joins TRBV10-3 to TRBJ2-1; D uncertain. Germline values: CDR1 ENHRY, CDR2 SYGVKD. The CDR3 covers 14 residues. CDR3 sequence reads: CTISPTTTRDEQFL. CDR3 sequence (DNA): TGTACCATCAGTCCCACGACGACCCGGGATGAGCAGTTCTTA.

This rearrangement joins TRBV4-3 to TRBJ2-1; D may be TRBD2 (6 bases). CDR3 length: 15 amino acids. Trimming removed 3 bases at V and 8 bases at J, with 17 bases between. Germline loops: CDR1 LGHNA, CDR2 YSLEER. This chain's CDR3 is CASSHSSEAYYEQFF. CDR3 DNA: TGCGCCAGCAGCCATTCTAGCGAGGCTTACTATGAGCAGTTCTTC.

This chain links TRBV4-3 with TRBJ2-1; D gene unclear. The CDR3 has 14 amino acids. Between the trimmed V and J ends, which lost 8 bases and 4 bases, there was a span of 15 bases. CDR1 LGHNA and CDR2 YSLEER come from the germline V gene. CDR3 DNA: TGCGCCAGCGACCAAGATGTAGATTACAATGAGCAGTTCTTC. Encoded protein: CASDQDVDYNEQFF.